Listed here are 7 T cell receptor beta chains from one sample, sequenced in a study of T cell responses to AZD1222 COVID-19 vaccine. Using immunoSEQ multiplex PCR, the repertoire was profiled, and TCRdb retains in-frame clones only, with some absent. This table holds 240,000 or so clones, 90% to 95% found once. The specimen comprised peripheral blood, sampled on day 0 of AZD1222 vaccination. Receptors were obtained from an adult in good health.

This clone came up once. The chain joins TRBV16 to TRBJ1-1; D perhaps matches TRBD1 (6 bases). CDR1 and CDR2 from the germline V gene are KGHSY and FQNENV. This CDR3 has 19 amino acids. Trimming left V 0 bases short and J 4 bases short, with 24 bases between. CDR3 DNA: TGTGCCAGCAGCCAATCTATAGGCAGCACGGGGGCCCTGGCCACTGAAGCTTTCTTT. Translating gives CASSQSIGSTGALATEAFF. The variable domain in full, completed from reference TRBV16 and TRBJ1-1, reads GEEVAQTPKHLVRGEGQKAKLYCAPIKGHSYVFWYQQVLKNEFKFLISFQNENVFDETGMPKERFSAKCLPNSPCSLEIQATKLEDSAVYFCASSQSIGSTGALATEAFFGQGTRLTVV.

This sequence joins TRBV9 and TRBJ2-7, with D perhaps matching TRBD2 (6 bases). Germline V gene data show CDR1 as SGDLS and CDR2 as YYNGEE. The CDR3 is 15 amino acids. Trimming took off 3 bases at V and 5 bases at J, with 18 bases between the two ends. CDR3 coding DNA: TGTGCCAGCAGCGCCTCGGGACTCCCCAGGGACGAGCAGTACTTC. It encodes CASSASGLPRDEQYF.

The CDR3 reads CASSQVTEINTEAFF. The CDR3 DNA sequence: TGCGCCAGCAGCCAAGTAACGGAAATTAACACTGAAGCTTTCTTT. This sequence joins TRBV4-1 and TRBJ1-1; no clear D. The CDR3 contains 15 residues. V lost 1 base, J lost 2 bases, and 11 bases lay in between. Germline-derived CDR1 and CDR2 are MGHRA and YSYEKL.

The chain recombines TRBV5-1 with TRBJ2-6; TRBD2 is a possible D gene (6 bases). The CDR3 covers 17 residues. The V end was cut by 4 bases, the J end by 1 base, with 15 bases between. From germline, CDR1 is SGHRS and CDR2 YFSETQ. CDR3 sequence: CASSLLSAGSGANVLTF. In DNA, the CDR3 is TGCGCCAGCAGCCTCCTTTCCGCGGGGTCTGGGGCCAACGTCCTGACTTTC.

CDR3 sequence reads: CASSQSGTGAGNTIYF. In DNA form, the CDR3 reads TGTGCCAGCAGCCAATCTGGGACAGGGGCTGGAAACACCATATATTTT. The rearrangement uses TRBV4-2 and TRBJ1-3, with 10 bases aligning to TRBD1. The germline V gene encodes CDR1 LGHNA and CDR2 YNFKEQ. CDR3 length equals 16 residues. V shed 2 bases, J shed 2 bases, and the junction held 3 bases outside the gene matches.

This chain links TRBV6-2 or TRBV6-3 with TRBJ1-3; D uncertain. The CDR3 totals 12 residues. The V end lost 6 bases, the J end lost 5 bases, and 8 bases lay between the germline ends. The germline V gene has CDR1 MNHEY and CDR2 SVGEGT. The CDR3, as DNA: TGTGCCAGCAGCAAGGGTCGAAACACCATATATTTT. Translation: CASSKGRNTIYF.

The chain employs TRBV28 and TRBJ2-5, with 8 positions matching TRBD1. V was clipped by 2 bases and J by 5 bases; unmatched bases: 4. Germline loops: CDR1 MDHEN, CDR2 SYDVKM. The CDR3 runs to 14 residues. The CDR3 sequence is CASSLGGQEETQYF. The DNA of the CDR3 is TGTGCCAGCAGTTTAGGGGGACAGGAGGAGACCCAGTACTTC.